This T cell receptor beta chain comes out of a study of T-cell reconstitution after alpha-beta-depleted transplantation in children. Overall study results and limits: Diversity and T-cell counts at one year after transplant derived mostly from new T cells.

Turning to this clonotype: Its antigen is currently unknown.

Unique molecular identifiers tagged the TCRbeta library. TCRdb re-called the PCR reads with MiXCR, one entry per CDR3 protein. The sample yields about 1,000,000 distinct CDR3 sequences, about 29% seen once. CDR1 MNHNS and CDR2 SASEGT come from the germline V gene. V shed 6 bases and J 5 bases; nucleotides not matched to a gene: 9. The CDR3 has 14 amino acids. The source material was PBMCs, mostly from graft donor cells, sampled 360 days after TCRalphabeta/CD19-depleted stem cell transplant. V and J are TRBV6-1 and TRBJ2-7; 8 bases map to TRBD1. The receptor was derived from a boy under two years old who had a stem cell transplant for SCID, so the T cells may come from the graft donor. The CDR3 DNA reads TGTGCCAGCAGCCCAAATGGACAGGGCCACGAGCAGTACTTC. It is translated as CASSPNGQGHEQYF.